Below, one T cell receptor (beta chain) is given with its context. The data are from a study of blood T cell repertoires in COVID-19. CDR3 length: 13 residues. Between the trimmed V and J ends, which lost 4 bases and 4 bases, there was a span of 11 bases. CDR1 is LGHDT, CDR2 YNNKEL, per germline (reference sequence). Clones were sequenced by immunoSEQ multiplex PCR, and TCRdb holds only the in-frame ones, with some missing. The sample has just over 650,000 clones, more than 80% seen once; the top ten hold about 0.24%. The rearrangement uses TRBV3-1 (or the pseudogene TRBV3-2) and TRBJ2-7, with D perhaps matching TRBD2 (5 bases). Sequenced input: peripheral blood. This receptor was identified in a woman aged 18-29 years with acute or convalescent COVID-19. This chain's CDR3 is CASSLSRTYEQYF. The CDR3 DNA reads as TGTGCCAGCAGCCTAAGCCGGACTTACGAGCAGTACTTC.